Below are 3 T cell receptor beta chains sequenced from a single sample in a study of blood T cell repertoires in COVID-19. Some clones are missing from TCRdb's copy, which holds only in-frame ones; the method was immunoSEQ multiplex PCR. There are 76,000 or so clones in the sample; around 90% occur only once, and approximately 8% lies in the top ten. The specimen was peripheral blood. The receptors shown here come from a man in his thirties or forties with acute or convalescent COVID-19.

The chain carries TRBV13 and TRBJ2-3, with a possible D match to TRBD1 (5 bases). Trimming removed 5 bases at V and 1 base at J, with 10 bases between. Germline assignment: CDR1 PRHDT and CDR2 FYEKMQ (reference sequence). This CDR3 spans 14 amino acids. The CDR3 region is CASSQGRGTDTQYF. CDR3 coding DNA: TGTGCCAGCAGCCAGGGTAGAGGCACAGATACGCAGTATTTT. Looking up the rest from reference TRBV13 and TRBJ2-3 gives the full variable domain: AAGVIQSPRHLIKEKRETATLKCYPIPRHDTVYWYQQGPGQDPQFLISFYEKMQSDKGSIPDRFSAQQFSDYHSELNMSSLELGDSALYFCASSQGRGTDTQYFGPGTRLTVL.

This sequence joins TRBV28 and TRBJ1-2; unclear D gene. V was shortened by 4 bases and J by 2 bases, with 11 bases between the two germline ends. In germline, CDR1 is MDHEN, CDR2 SYDVKM. The CDR3 length is 14 residues. In DNA form, the CDR3 reads TGTGCCAGCAGTTCGGGAGGTCGGAACTATGGCTACACCTTC. It is translated as CASSSGGRNYGYTF.

The chain links TRBV9 to TRBJ2-7; 7 nucleotides agree with TRBD1. Germline lookup yields CDR1 SGDLS and CDR2 YYNGEE. CDR3 size: 15 residues. Germline trimming cut 5 bases from V and 5 bases from J; bases unmatched to any gene: 13. The CDR3: CASSPRDSKWDEQYF. CDR3 bases: TGTGCCAGCAGTCCACGGGACAGTAAATGGGACGAGCAGTACTTC.